Listed below are T cell receptor beta chains from one sample, sequenced in a study of T-cell reconstitution after alpha-beta-depleted transplantation in children. Each CDR3 protein gets one entry after TCRdb re-called the PCR reads with MiXCR. The sample lists about 1,000,000 distinct CDR3 sequences, around 30% occurring once. Sequences were derived from PBMCs, mostly from graft donor cells, sampled 360 days after TCRalphabeta/CD19-depleted stem cell transplant. The origin of the receptors is a boy less than two years old who had a stem cell transplant for SCID, so the T cells may come from the graft donor. Each CDR3 is given with its conserved first and last residue. The D gene is left open where the match is weak. Clone size is stated in some rows and not others, as once, few, many or a class when expanded.

v_gene	abundance	j_gene	d_gene	len	CDR3nt	CDR3aa
TRBV6-1	.	TRBJ2-7	.	14	TGTGCCAGCACCCTTAACATCCTTTCCTACGAGCAGTACTTC	CASTLNILSYEQYF
TRBV7-6	.	TRBJ2-1	TRBD2	15	TGTGCCAGCAGCTCCGCCCTAGCGGGGAGCGGTGAGCAGTTCTTC	CASSSALAGSGEQFF
TRBV20-1	.	TRBJ2-1	TRBD1	14	TGCAGTGCTACGGGGGGACAGGGAATGAATGAGCAGTTCTTC	CSATGGQGMNEQFF
TRBV15	.	TRBJ2-1	.	13	TGTGCCACCAGCAGTAATCCTCTTCCTGAGCAGTTCTTC	CATSSNPLPEQFF
TRBV9	.	TRBJ2-3	.	14	TGTGCCAGCAGCGTAGCCACAATCACAGATACGCAGTATTTT	CASSVATITDTQYF
TRBV5-6	few	TRBJ2-3	TRBD1	15	TGTGCCAGCAGGGGCACCGGGACAGGCGCAGATACGCAGTATTTT	CASRGTGTGADTQYF
TRBV4-1	.	TRBJ2-5	.	16	TGCGCCAGCAGCCAAGTCGGAAGGGCGATCCAAGAGACCCAGTACTTC	CASSQVGRAIQETQYF
TRBV7-2	.	TRBJ1-1	TRBD1	16	TGTGCCAGCAGTCGCCAAGGGACAGCTTTCTACACTGAAGCTTTCTTT	CASSRQGTAFYTEAFF
TRBV5-1	few	TRBJ2-1	.	13	TGCGCCAGCAGCTTCGAAGGGGGCAATGAGCAGTTCTTC	CASSFEGGNEQFF
TRBV9	few	TRBJ2-3	.	15	TGTGCCAGCAGCGTCTCGGGTACTCTCGGGGATACGCAGTATTTT	CASSVSGTLGDTQYF
TRBV6-1	.	TRBJ2-6	.	16	TGTGCCAGCAAACAAACAGGGAGGACTGGGGCCAACGTCCTGACTTTC	CASKQTGRTGANVLTF
TRBV27	.	TRBJ2-3	.	15	TGTGCCAGCAGGCCTGTGTGGGAGGTAGGAGATACGCAGTATTTT	CASRPVWEVGDTQYF
TRBV24-1	few	TRBJ1-5	.	13	TGTGCCACCAGTGGGGGGGTGCGCCAGCCCCAGCATTTT	CATSGGVRQPQHF
TRBV5-1	.	TRBJ1-2	TRBD1	18	TGCGCCAGCAGCCGCGCGAAACAAACGACAGGGGCACCGAGTGGCTACACCTTC	CASSRAKQTTGAPSGYTF
TRBV29-1	.	TRBJ2-3	TRBD2	14	TGCAGCGTTGTGGTACTAGCGGGCACAGATACGCAGTATTTT	CSVVVLAGTDTQYF
TRBV19	.	TRBJ2-1	TRBD2	15	TGTGCCAGTAAAACGGCGGGGGGGTTCTACAATGAGCAGTTCTTC	CASKTAGGFYNEQFF
TRBV27	.	TRBJ1-6	TRBD1	14	TGTGCCAGCAGTTGGGACAGGGTAACTTCACCCCTCCACTTT	CASSWDRVTSPLHF
TRBV24-1	.	TRBJ2-1	.	16	TGTGCCACCAGTGACCGTACAGGGTTGGGGAACAATGAGCAGTTCTTC	CATSDRTGLGNNEQFF
TRBV20-1	many	TRBJ2-3	.	12	TGCAGTGCTAGCGGGGGCACAGATACGCAGTATTTT	CSASGGTDTQYF
TRBV12-3/TRBV12-4	.	TRBJ2-3	.	13	TGTGCCAGCAGTTTTATGGTTGCAGATACGCAGTATTTT	CASSFMVADTQYF
TRBV7-2	many	TRBJ2-1	TRBD2	16	TGTGCCAGCAGCTTATCCGGACTAGCGGGCTACAATGAGCAGTTCTTC	CASSLSGLAGYNEQFF
TRBV7-2	.	TRBJ1-2	.	13	TGTGCCAGCACACTCCGCGGAAACTATGGCTACACCTTC	CASTLRGNYGYTF
TRBV29-1	.	TRBJ2-1	.	14	TGCAGCGTTGCCTATTTAACAGGAGGAGGTGAGCAGTTCTTC	CSVAYLTGGGEQFF
TRBV6-5	few	TRBJ1-3	TRBD1	18	TGTGCCAGCAGTTCACCGTACAGGGGGGGAAGCTCTGGAAACACCATATATTTT	CASSSPYRGGSSGNTIYF
TRBV5-1	few	TRBJ1-1	.	16	TGCGCCAGCAGCCCCTGGGACGGTCGGCTGAACACTGAAGCTTTCTTT	CASSPWDGRLNTEAFF
TRBV20-1	many	TRBJ2-7	.	11	TGCAGTGCGAAAGACAGCTACGAGCAGTACTTC	CSAKDSYEQYF
TRBV7-6	few	TRBJ2-2	.	15	TGTGCCAGCAGCTTAGTCATGGGGCACACCGGGGAGCTGTTTTTT	CASSLVMGHTGELFF
TRBV5-1	few	TRBJ2-2	TRBD1	15	TGCGCCAGCAGCTTCTCACAGGGGGCCGCCGGGGAGCTGTTTTTT	CASSFSQGAAGELFF
TRBV29-1	few	TRBJ1-1	.	12	TGCAGCGTTGAAGACATGAACACTGAAGCTTTCTTT	CSVEDMNTEAFF
TRBV19	few	TRBJ1-1	.	15	TGTGCCAGTAGTATCCACCCAGACGTGAACACTGAAGCTTTCTTT	CASSIHPDVNTEAFF
TRBV3-1	many	TRBJ2-2	.	17	TGTGCCAGCAGCCAAGATCTCCCGACAGTTAACACCGGGGAGCTGTTTTTT	CASSQDLPTVNTGELFF
TRBV27	.	TRBJ2-1	.	14	TGTGCCAGCAGTTTTTTTGTGCAGGCAGATGAGCAGTTCTTC	CASSFFVQADEQFF
TRBV20-1	.	TRBJ1-4	.	15	TGCAGTGCTAGAGGGCCCAAGGGGACTAATGAAAAACTGTTTTTT	CSARGPKGTNEKLFF
TRBV6-5	few	TRBJ2-7	.	14	TGTGCCAGCAGTTACAGGTCAGCTACCCACGAGCAGTACTTC	CASSYRSATHEQYF
TRBV12-3/TRBV12-4	.	TRBJ2-7	.	14	TGTGCCAGCAGTCCCGGCCGGGCGAAGTACGAGCAGTACTTC	CASSPGRAKYEQYF
TRBV20-1	few	TRBJ2-2	.	13	TGCAGTGTGGCCCAAACGGACACCGGGGAGCTGTTTTTT	CSVAQTDTGELFF
TRBV24-1	few	TRBJ2-1	.	16	TGTGCCACCAGTGATTTCAGAAAATCGCGGAGCAATGAGCAGTTCTTC	CATSDFRKSRSNEQFF
TRBV12-3/TRBV12-4	few	TRBJ1-5	.	18	TGTGCCAGCAGCCCACTATTAGCGCCGGGACACAGCAATCAGCCCCAGCATTTT	CASSPLLAPGHSNQPQHF
TRBV7-2	.	TRBJ2-1	TRBD2	16	TGTGCCAGCAGCCACCCCGACCAGACTAGCGACAATGAGCAGTTCTTC	CASSHPDQTSDNEQFF
TRBV28	once	TRBJ1-2	.	18	TGTGCCAGCAGTTTACGCTCGGACTCGCTAAGCCCTTTTTATGGCTACACCTTC	CASSLRSDSLSPFYGYTF
TRBV15	.	TRBJ1-5	TRBD1	15	TGTGCCACCAGCAGAGATAGGGGGCAGGGTCAGCCCCAGCATTTT	CATSRDRGQGQPQHF
TRBV18	few	TRBJ2-1	.	12	TGTGCCAGCTCACGACTGAGGCCTGAGCAGTTCTTC	CASSRLRPEQFF
TRBV6-5	.	TRBJ2-4	.	16	TGTGCCAGCAGTTACCGACAAAGCGAGGCCAAAAACATTCAGTACTTC	CASSYRQSEAKNIQYF
TRBV12-3/TRBV12-4	few	TRBJ1-3	.	14	TGTGCCAGCAGTCGGGACGCCGGGACGAACACCATATATTTT	CASSRDAGTNTIYF
TRBV29-1	.	TRBJ1-2	.	12	TGCAGCGCTTCAGTGGCGGGCTATGGCTACACCTTC	CSASVAGYGYTF
TRBV4-1	.	TRBJ2-7	.	17	TGCGCCAGCAGCCGAATCTTCATAGGGGCACTTCCCTACGAGCAGTACTTC	CASSRIFIGALPYEQYF
TRBV7-9	.	TRBJ1-1	.	15	TGTGCCAGCAGCCGCCCGGGGACGGTGAACACTGAAGCTTTCTTT	CASSRPGTVNTEAFF
TRBV7-7	.	TRBJ2-7	TRBD1	14	TGTGCCAGCAGCCCAAGGACAGGGGGAGGCGAGCAGTACTTC	CASSPRTGGGEQYF
TRBV29-1	few	TRBJ2-3	.	14	TGCAGCCTACTAAAGGGGGGGAGTTCAGATACGCAGTATTTT	CSLLKGGSSDTQYF